Included here is one TCR beta chain sequence, with context. Germline V gene sequence: CDR1 KGHSH, CDR2 LQKENI. This CDR3 is 13 amino acids long. V lost 2 bases to trimming and J lost 0 bases, with 5 bases between them. The record originates from a study of T cell repertoires in cytomegalovirus infection. One entry per CDR3 protein, called by TCRdb with MiXCR from the reads. In the table there are 110,000 to 150,000 distinct CDR3 sequences, roughly 6% of which are singletons. The receptor's source is a human donor in good health (CMV status not recorded). Some clones in this sample may be carry-over from other donors' samples. Sequencing was done on a sample of PBMCs. The chain couples TRBV18 to TRBJ2-7; D gene uncertain. The DNA of the CDR3 is TGTGCCAGCTCACCAAGTAGCTCCTACGAGCAGTACTTC. As protein: CASSPSSSYEQYF.